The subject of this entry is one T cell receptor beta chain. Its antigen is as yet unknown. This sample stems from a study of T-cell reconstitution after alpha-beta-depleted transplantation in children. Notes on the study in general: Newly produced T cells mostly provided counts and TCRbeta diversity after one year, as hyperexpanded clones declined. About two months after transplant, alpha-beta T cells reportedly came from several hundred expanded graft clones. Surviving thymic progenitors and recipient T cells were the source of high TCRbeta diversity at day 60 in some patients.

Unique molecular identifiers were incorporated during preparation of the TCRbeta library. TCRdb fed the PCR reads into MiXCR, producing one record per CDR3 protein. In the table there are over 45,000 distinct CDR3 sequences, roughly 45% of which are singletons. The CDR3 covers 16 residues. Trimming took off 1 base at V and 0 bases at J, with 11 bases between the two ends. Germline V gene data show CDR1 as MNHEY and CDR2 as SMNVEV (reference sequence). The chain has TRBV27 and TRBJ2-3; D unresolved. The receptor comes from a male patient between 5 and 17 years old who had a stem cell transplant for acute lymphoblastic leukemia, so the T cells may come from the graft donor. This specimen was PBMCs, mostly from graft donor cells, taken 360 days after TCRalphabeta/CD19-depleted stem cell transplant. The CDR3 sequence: CASSLYALLSTDTQYF. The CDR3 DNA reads TGTGCCAGCAGTTTATATGCGCTACTCAGCACAGATACGCAGTATTTT.